This TCR beta chain appears in the sequencing data of a study of blood T cell repertoires in COVID-19. Study at large: Spain, Italy and the United States supplied samples that represented acute and convalescent COVID-19. T cells, B-cell-depleted T cells, or PBMCs provided the cDNA or gDNA that served as material.

Patients in Seattle were enrolled during active infection, then followed longitudinally. The V end was cut by 3 bases, the J end by 2 bases, with 21 bases between. Germline V CDR1 and CDR2: SGHDT, YYEEEE. CDR3 length: 18 amino acids. Original processing notes: It was from reference gene primer amplification that nucleated cell counts were estimated. Data came from immunoSEQ multiplex PCR; TCRdb stores just in-frame clones and leaves some out. The V and J calls and clone size are taken from that table; D and trimming were inferred from the DNA. Here the sample spans over 450,000 clones, roughly nine tenths being singletons.

Input material: peripheral blood. The chain couples TRBV5-6 to TRBJ1-5; D remains unclear. This TCR came from a man younger than 35 with COVID-19, enrolled during active disease. The CDR3 nucleotides read TGTGCCAGCAGCTCCATCGGCCGAGGTGATTGGGGCAATCAGCCCCAGCATTTT. The encoded protein is CASSSIGRGDWGNQPQHF.